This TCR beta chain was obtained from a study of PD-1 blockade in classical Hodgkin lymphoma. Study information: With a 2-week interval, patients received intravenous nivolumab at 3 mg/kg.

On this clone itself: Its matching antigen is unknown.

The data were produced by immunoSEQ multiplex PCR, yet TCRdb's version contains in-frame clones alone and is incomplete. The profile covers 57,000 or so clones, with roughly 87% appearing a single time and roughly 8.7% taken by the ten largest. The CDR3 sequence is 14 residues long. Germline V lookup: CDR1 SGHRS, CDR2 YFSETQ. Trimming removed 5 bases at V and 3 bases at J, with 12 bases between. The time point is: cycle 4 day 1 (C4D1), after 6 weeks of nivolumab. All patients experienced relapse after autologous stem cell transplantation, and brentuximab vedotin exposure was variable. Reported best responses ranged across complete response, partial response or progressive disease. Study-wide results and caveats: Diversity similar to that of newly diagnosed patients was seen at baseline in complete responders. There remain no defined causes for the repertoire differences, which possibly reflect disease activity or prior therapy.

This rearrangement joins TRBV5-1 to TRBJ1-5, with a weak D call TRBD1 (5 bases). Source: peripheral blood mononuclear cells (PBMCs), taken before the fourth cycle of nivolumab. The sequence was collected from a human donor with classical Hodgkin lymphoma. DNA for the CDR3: TGCGCCAGCAGGGGGGACGGAGTCAATCAGCCCCAGCATTTT. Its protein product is CASRGDGVNQPQHF.